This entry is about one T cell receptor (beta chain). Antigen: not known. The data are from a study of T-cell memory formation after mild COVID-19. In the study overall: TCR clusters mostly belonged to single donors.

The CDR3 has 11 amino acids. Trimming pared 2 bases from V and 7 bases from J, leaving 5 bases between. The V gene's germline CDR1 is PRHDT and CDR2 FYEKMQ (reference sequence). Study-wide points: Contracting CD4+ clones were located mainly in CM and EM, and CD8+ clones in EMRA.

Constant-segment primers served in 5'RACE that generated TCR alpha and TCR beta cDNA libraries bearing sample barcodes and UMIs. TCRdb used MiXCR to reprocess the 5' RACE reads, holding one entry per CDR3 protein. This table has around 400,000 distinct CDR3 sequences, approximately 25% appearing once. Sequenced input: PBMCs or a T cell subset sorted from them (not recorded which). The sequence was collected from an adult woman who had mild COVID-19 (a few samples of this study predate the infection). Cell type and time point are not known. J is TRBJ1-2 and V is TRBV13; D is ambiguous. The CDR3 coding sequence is TGTGCCAGCAGCTTAAGGGCTGGCTACACCTTC. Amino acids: CASSLRAGYTF.